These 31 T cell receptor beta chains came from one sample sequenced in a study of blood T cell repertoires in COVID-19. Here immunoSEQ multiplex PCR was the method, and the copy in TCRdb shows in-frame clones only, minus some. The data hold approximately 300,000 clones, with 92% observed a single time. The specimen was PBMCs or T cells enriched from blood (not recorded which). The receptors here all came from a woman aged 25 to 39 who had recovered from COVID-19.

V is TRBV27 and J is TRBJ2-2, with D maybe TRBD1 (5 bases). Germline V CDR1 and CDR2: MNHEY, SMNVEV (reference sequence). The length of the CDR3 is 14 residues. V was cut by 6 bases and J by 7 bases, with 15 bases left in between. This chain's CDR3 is CASSPTEVSGELFF. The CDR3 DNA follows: TGTGCCAGCAGCCCGACAGAAGTCAGCGGGGAGCTGTTTTTT.

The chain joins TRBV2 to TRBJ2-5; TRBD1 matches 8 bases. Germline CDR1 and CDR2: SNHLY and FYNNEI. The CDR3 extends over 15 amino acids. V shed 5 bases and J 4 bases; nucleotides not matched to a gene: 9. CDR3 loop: CASSLGQGAGETQYF. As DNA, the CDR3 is TGTGCCAGCAGTCTAGGGCAGGGGGCCGGAGAGACCCAGTACTTC.

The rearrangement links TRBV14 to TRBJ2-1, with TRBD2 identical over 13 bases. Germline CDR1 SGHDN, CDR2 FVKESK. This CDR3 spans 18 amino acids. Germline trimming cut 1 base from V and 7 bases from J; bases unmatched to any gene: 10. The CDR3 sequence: CASSQGRTSGSLWNEQFF. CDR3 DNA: TGTGCCAGCAGCCAAGGCAGGACTAGCGGGAGTCTTTGGAATGAGCAGTTCTTC.

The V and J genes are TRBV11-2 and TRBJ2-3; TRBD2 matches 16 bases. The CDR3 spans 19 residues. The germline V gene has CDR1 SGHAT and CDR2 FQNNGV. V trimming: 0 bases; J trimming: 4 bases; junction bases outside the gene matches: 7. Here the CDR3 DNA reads TGTGCCAGCAGCTTAGATTCCTGGGGACTAGCGGGAGGGCCAGATACGCAGTATTTT. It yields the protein CASSLDSWGLAGGPDTQYF.

CDR3 coding DNA: TGTGCCAGCAGCCATCCCCCAGCTAGCGGCAGCTCCTACGAGCAGTACTTC. As protein: CASSHPPASGSSYEQYF. The V call is TRBV3-1 (or the pseudogene TRBV3-2), the J call TRBJ2-7; the match to TRBD2 covers 7 bases. V gave up 3 bases and J gave up 0 bases; unmatched junction bases: 11. Germline V gene data show CDR1 as LGHDT and CDR2 as YNNKEL (reference sequence). The CDR3 contains 17 residues.

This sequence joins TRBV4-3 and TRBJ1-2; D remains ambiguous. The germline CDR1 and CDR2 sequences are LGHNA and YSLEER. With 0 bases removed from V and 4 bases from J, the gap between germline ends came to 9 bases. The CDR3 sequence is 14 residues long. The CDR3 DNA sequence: TGCGCCAGCAGCCAAGATCCGGTTGCCTATGGCTACACCTTC. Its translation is CASSQDPVAYGYTF.

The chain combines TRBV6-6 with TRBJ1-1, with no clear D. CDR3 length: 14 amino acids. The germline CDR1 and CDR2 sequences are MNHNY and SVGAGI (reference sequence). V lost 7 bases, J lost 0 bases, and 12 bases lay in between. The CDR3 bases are TGTGCCAGCATTAACAGTACCCTGAACACTGAAGCTTTCTTT. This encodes CASINSTLNTEAFF.

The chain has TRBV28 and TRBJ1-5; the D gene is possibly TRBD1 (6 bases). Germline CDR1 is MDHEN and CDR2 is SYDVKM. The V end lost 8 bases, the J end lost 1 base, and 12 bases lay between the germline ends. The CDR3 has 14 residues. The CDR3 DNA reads TGTGCCAGCCAGCAGGGGCTGAGCAATCAGCCCCAGCATTTT. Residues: CASQQGLSNQPQHF.

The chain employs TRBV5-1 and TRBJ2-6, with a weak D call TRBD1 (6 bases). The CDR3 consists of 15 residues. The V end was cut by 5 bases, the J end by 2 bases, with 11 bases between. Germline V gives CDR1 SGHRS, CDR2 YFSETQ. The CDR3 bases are TGCGCCAGCAGTTTTCAGGGGACTGGGGCCAACGTCCTGACTTTC. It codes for CASSFQGTGANVLTF.

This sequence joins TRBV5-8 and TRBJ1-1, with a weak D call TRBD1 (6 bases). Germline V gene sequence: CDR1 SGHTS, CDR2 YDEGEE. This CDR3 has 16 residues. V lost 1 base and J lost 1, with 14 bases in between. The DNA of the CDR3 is TGTGCCAGCAGCTTGTGGGGGGGCAGAGCGAACACTGAAGCTTTCTTT. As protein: CASSLWGGRANTEAFF. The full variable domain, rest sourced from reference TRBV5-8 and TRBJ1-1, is EAGVTQSPTHLIKTRGQQATLRCSPISGHTSVYWYQQALGLGLQFLLWYDEGEERNRGNFPPRFSGRQFPNYSSELNVNALELEDSALYLCASSLWGGRANTEAFFGQGTRLTVV.

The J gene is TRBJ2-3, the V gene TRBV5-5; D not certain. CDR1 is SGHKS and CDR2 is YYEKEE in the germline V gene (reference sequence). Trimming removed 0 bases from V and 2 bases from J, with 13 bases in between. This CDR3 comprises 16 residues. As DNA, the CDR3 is TGTGCCAGCAGCTTGGTTGGAACTACTTTCACAGATACGCAGTATTTT. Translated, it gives CASSLVGTTFTDTQYF.

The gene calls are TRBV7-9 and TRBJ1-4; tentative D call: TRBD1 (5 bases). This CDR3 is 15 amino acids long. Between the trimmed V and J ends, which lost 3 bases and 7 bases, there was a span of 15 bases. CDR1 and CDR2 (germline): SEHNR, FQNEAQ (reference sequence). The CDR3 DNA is TGTGCCAGCAGCTTTGCGGGGGGTATGGGTGAAAAACTGTTTTTT. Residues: CASSFAGGMGEKLFF.

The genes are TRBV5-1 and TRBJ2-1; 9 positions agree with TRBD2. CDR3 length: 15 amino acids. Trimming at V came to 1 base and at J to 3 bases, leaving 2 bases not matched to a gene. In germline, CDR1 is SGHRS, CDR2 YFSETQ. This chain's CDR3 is CASSLTSGFYNEQFF. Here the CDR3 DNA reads TGCGCCAGCAGCTTGACTAGCGGGTTCTACAATGAGCAGTTCTTC.

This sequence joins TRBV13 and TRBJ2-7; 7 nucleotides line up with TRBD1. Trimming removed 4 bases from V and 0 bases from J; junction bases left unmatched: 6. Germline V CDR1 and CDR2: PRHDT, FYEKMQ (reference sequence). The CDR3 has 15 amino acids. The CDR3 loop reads CASSSDRVSSYEQYF. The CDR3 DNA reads TGTGCCAGCAGCTCCGACAGGGTCAGCTCCTACGAGCAGTACTTC.

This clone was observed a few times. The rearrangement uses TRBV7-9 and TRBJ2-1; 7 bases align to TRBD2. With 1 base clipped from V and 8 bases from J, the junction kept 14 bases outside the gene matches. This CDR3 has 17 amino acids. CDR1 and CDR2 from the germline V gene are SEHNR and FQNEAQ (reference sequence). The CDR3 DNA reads TGTGCCAGCAGCTTAGTGGGCGTATGGGGAGGGCTCTATGAGCAGTTCTTC. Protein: CASSLVGVWGGLYEQFF.

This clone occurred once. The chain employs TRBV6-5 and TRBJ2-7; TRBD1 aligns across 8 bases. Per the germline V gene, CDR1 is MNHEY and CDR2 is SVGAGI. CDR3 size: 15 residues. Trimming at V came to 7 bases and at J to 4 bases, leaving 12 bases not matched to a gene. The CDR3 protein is CASNKIQGAHYEQYF. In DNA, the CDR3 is TGTGCCAGCAATAAAATCCAGGGGGCGCATTACGAGCAGTACTTC.

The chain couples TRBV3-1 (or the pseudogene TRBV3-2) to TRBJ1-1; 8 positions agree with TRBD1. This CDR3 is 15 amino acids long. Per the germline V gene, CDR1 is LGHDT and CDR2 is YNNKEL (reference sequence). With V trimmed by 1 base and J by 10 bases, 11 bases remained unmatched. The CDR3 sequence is CASSQGPTGGNTAFF. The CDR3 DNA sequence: TGTGCCAGCAGCCAAGGGCCAACAGGGGGTAACACAGCTTTCTTT.

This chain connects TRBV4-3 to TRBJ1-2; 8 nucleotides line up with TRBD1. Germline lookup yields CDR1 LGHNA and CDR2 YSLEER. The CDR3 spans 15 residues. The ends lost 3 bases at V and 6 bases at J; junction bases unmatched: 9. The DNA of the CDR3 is TGCGCCAGCAGCCACCCGATGGACAGGGCAAATGGCTACACCTTC. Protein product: CASSHPMDRANGYTF.

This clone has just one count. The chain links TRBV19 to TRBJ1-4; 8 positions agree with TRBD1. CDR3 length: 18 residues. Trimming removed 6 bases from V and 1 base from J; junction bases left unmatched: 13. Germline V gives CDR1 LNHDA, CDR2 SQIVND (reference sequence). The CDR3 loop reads CASSRTGLQSGTNEKLFF. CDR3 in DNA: TGTGCCAGTAGCCGGACAGGGCTACAGAGTGGAACTAATGAAAAACTGTTTTTT.

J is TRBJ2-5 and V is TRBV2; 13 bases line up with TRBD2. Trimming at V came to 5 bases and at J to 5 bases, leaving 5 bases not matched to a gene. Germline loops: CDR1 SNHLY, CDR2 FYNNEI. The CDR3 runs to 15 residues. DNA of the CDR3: TGTGCCAGCAGTCCTACTAGCGGGGGGGCTGAGACCCAGTACTTC. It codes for CASSPTSGGAETQYF.

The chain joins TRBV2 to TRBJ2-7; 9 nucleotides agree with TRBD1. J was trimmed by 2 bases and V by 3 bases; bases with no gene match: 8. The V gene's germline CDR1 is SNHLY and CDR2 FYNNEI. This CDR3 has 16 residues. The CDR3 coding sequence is TGTGCCAGCAGTGATACACCGGGACAGGGACCCTACGAGCAGTACTTC. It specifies CASSDTPGQGPYEQYF.

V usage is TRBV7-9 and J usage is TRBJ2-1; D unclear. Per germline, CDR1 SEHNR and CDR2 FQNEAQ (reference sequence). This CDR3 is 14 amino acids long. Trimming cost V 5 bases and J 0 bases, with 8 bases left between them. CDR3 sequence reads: CASSLLSSYNEQFF. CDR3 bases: TGTGCCAGCAGCCTCCTGAGCTCCTACAATGAGCAGTTCTTC.

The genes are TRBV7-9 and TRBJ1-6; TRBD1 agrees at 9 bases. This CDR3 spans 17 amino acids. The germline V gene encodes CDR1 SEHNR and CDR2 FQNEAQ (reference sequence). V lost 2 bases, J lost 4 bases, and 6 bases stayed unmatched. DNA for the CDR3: TGTGCCAGCAGCTTATCCGAACAGGGGGCTTATAATTCACCCCTCCACTTT. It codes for CASSLSEQGAYNSPLHF.

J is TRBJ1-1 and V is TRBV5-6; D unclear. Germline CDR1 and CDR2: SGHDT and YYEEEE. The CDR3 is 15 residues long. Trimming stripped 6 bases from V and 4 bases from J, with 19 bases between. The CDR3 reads CASNDRGWGPTEAFF. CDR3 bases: TGTGCCAGCAACGACCGAGGGTGGGGTCCCACTGAAGCTTTCTTT.

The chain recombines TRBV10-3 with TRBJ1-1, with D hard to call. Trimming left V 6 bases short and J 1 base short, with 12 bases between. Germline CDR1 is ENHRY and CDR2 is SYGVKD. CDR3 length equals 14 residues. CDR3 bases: TGTGCCATCAGATCAACAGAACCGAACACTGAAGCTTTCTTT. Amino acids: CAIRSTEPNTEAFF.

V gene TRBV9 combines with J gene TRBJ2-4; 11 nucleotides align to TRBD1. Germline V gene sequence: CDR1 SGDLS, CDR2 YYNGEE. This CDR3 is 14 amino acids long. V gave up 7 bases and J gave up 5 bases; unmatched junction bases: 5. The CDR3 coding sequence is TGTGCCAGCGAGGCGGGACAGGGGGAAAACATTCAGTACTTC. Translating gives CASEAGQGENIQYF.

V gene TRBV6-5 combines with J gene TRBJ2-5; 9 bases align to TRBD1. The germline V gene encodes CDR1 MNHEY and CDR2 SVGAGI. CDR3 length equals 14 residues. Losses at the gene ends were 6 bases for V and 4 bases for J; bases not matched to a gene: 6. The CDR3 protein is CASSLDRGRETQYF. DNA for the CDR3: TGTGCCAGCAGCCTGGACAGGGGAAGAGAGACCCAGTACTTC.

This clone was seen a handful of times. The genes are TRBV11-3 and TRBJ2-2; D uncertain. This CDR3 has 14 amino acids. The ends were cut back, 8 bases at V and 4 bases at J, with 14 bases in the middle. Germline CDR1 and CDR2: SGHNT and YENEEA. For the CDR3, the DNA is TGTGCCAGCGGATTGAGGATTGGCACCGGGGAGCTGTTTTTT. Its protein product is CASGLRIGTGELFF.

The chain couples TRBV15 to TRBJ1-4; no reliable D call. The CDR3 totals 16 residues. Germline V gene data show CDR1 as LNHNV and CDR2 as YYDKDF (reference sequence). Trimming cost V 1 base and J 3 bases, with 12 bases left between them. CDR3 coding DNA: TGTGCCACCAGCAGAGCCCTTCCGAGAGCTAATGAAAAACTGTTTTTT. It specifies CATSRALPRANEKLFF.

CDR3 nucleotide sequence: TGTGCCAGCAGCCAGGCTGGGACTGCAAACACTGAAGCTTTCTTT. Translating gives CASSQAGTANTEAFF. The rearrangement links TRBV4-2 to TRBJ1-1; the D gene is possibly TRBD1 (5 bases). The V and J ends lost 3 bases and 2 bases respectively, with 13 bases between them. CDR1 and CDR2 from the germline V gene are LGHNA and YNFKEQ. The CDR3 spans 15 residues.

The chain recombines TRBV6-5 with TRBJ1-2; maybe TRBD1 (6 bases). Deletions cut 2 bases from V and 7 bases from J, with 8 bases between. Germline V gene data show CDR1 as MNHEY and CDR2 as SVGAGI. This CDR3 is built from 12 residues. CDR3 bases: TGTGCCAGCAGTTACAGGGGGAGTGGCTACACCTTC. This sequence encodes CASSYRGSGYTF.